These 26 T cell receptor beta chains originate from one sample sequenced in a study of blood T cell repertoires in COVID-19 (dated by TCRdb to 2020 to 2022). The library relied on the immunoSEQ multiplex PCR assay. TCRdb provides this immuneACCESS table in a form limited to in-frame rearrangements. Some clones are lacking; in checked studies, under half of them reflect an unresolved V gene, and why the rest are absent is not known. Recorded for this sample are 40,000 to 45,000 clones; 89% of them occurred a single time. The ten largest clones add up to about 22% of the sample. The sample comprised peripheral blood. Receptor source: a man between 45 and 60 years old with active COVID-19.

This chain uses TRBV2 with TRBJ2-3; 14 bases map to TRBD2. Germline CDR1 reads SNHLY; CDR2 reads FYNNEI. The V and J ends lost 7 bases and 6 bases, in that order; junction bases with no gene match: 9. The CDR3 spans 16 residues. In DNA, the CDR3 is TGTGCCAGCACCAGGGGGACTAGCGGGAGAACGGATACGCAGTATTTT. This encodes CASTRGTSGRTDTQYF.

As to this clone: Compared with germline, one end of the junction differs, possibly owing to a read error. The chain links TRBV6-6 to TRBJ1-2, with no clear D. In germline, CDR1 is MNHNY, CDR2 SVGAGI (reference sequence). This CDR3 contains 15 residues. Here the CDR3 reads CASSDSVINFRGYTF. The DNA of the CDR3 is TGTGCCAGCAGTGACTCCGTCATAAACTTCAGGGGCTACACCTTC.

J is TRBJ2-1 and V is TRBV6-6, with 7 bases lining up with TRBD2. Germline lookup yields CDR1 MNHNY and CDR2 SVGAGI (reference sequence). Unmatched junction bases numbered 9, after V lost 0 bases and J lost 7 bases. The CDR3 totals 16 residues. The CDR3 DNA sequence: TGTGCCAGCAGTTACTCACGCTCCGGGACTACTAATGAGCAGTTCTTC. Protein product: CASSYSRSGTTNEQFF.

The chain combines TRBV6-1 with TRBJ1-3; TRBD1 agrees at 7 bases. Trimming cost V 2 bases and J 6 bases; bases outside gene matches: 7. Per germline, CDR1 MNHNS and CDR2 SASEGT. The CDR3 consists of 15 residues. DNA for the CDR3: TGTGCCAGCAGTGAATCCCCGACAGGGCTAAACACCATATATTTT. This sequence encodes CASSESPTGLNTIYF.

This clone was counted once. The CDR3 protein is CATSRDRGGTYEQYF. CDR3 coding DNA: TGTGCCACCAGCAGAGATCGCGGGGGCACCTACGAGCAGTACTTC. This chain uses TRBV15 with TRBJ2-7, with D possibly being TRBD2 (7 bases). V was cut by 0 bases and J by 2 bases, with 11 bases left in between. Germline CDR1 LNHNV, CDR2 YYDKDF (reference sequence). The CDR3 totals 15 residues.

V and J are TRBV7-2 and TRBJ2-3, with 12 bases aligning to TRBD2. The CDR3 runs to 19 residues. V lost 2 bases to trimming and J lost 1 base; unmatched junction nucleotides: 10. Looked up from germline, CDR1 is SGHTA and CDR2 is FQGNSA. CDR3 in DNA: TGTGCCAGCAGCTTACCCTCCGCTCTAGCGGGAGGGCGCACAGATACGCAGTATTTT. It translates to CASSLPSALAGGRTDTQYF.

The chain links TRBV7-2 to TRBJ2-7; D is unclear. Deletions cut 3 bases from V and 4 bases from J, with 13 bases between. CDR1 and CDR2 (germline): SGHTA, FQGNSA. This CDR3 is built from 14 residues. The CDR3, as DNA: TGTGCCAGCAGCTTCGCCCCGGGTGGTTACGAGCAGTACTTC. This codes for CASSFAPGGYEQYF. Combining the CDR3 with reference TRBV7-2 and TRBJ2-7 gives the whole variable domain GAGVSQSPSNKVTEKGKDVELRCDPISGHTALYWYRQSLGQGLEFLIYFQGNSAPDKSGLPSDRFSAERTGGSVSTLTIQRTQQEDSAVYLCASSFAPGGYEQYFGPGTRLTVT.

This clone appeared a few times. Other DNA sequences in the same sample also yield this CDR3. CDR3 sequence (DNA): TGTGCCAGCAGCCTCGGGGGGCTATATGGCTACACCTTC. It codes for CASSLGGLYGYTF. This sequence joins TRBV14 and TRBJ1-2, with a tentative D call TRBD1 (6 bases). The CDR3 sequence is 13 residues long. V lost 4 bases and J lost 5, with 11 bases in between. Per germline, CDR1 SGHDN and CDR2 FVKESK. The full variable domain, in which reference TRBV14 and TRBJ1-2 provide the parts outside the CDR3, is EAGVTQFPSHSVIEKGQTVTLRCDPISGHDNLYWYRRVMGKEIKFLLHFVKESKQDESGMPNNRFLAERTGGTYSTLKVQPAELEDSGVYFCASSLGGLYGYTFGSGTRLTVV.

The CDR3 sequence is CASSTVGGVQETQYF. The DNA for the CDR3 is TGTGCCAGCAGTACAGTGGGGGGGGTCCAAGAGACCCAGTACTTC. The V call is TRBV6-2 or TRBV6-3, the J call TRBJ2-5, with 7 bases identical to TRBD2. Germline CDR1 MNHEY, CDR2 SVGEGT. J gave up 1 base and V 5 bases, and 7 bases lay outside the gene matches. The CDR3 covers 15 residues.

CDR3 DNA sequence: TGTGCCAGCTCACTGGGGCAGGATTTGCAGCCCCAGCATTTT. This gives the protein CASSLGQDLQPQHF. This chain uses TRBV18 with TRBJ1-5, with D possibly being TRBD1 (5 bases). From germline, CDR1 is KGHSH and CDR2 LQKENI. This CDR3 comprises 14 residues. The V end lost 4 bases, the J end lost 7 bases, and 14 bases lay between the germline ends.

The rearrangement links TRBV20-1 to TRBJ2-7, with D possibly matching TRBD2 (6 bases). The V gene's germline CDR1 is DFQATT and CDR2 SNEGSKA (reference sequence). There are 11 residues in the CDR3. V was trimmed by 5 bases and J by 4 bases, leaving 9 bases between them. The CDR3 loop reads CSAARGYEQYF. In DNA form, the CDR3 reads TGCAGTGCTGCCCGGGGGTACGAGCAGTACTTC.

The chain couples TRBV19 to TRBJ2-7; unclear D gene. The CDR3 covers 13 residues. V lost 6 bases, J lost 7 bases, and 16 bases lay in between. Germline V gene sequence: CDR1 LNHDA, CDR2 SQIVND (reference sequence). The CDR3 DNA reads TGTGCCAGTAGAGATGGCAGCTCGAGGGAGCAGTACTTC. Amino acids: CASRDGSSREQYF.

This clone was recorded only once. The chain's CDR3 is CATRPGQGFEQYF. The CDR3 DNA reads TGTGCTACTCGTCCGGGACAGGGATTCGAGCAGTACTTC. J is TRBJ2-7 and V is TRBV12-5; 9 bases match TRBD1. Germline-derived CDR1 and CDR2 are LGHNT and FRNRAP. The V segment lost 10 bases and the J segment 6 bases; nucleotides outside the gene matches: 10. CDR3 size: 13 residues.

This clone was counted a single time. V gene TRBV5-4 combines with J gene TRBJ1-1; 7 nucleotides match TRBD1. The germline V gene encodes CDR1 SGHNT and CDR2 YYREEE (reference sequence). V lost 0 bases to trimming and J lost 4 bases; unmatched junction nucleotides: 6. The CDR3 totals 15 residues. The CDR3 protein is CASSLAGAGGTEAFF. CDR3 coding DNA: TGTGCCAGCAGCTTGGCGGGGGCAGGGGGCACTGAAGCTTTCTTT.

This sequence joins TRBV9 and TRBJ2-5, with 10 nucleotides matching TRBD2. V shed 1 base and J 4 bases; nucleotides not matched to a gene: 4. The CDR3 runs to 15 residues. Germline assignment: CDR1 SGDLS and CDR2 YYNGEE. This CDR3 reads CASSVKLAGRETQYF. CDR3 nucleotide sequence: TGTGCCAGCAGCGTAAAACTAGCGGGGAGAGAGACCCAGTACTTC. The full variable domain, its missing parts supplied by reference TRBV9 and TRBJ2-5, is DSGVTQTPKHLITATGQRVTLRCSPRSGDLSVYWYQQSLDQGLQFLIQYYNGEERAKGNILERFSAQQFPDLHSELNLSSLELGDSALYFCASSVKLAGRETQYFGPGTRLLVL.

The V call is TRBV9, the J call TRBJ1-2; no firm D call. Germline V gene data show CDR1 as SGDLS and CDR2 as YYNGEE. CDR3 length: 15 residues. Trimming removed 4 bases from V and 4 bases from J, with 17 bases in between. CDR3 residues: CASSLLPPEGYGYTF. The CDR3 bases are TGTGCCAGCAGCCTCCTGCCTCCGGAGGGCTATGGCTACACCTTC.

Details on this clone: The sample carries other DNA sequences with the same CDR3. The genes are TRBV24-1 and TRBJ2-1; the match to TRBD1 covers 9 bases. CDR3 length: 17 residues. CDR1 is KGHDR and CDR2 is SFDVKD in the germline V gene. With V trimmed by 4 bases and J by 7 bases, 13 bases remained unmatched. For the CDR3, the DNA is TGTGCCACCAGTGACCTCCTCACGACAGGGGGAAATAATGAGCAGTTCTTC. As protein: CATSDLLTTGGNNEQFF.

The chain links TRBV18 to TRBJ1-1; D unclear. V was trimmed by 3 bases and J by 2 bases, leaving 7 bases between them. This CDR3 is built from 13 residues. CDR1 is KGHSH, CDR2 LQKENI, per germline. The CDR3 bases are TGTGCCAGCTCACCTAGAGATAACACTGAAGCTTTCTTT. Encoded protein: CASSPRDNTEAFF.

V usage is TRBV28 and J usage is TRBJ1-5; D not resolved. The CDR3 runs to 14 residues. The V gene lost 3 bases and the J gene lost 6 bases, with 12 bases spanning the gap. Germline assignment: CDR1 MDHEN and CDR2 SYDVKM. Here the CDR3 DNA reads TGTGCCAGCAGTTTCGGGTCCTTAGGTCAGCCCCAGCATTTT. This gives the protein CASSFGSLGQPQHF.

The CDR3 region has the DNA TGCGCCAGCAGGGCTAGCGGGAGAGCCGAGCAGTTCTTC. This translates into CASRASGRAEQFF. The V call is TRBV10-1, the J call TRBJ2-1; TRBD2 matches at 10 bases. There are 13 residues in the CDR3. Germline lookup yields CDR1 WNHNN and CDR2 SYGVQD (reference sequence). With 6 bases clipped from V and 10 bases from J, the junction kept 6 bases outside the gene matches.

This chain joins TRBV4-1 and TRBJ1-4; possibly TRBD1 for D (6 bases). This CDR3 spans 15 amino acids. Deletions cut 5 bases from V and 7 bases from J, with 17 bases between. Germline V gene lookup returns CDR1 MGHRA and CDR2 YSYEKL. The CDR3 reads CASSIYRDLSEKLFF. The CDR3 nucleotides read TGCGCCAGCAGCATATACAGGGATTTGTCTGAAAAACTGTTTTTT.

The CDR3 is CASEASSYEQYF. Written as DNA, the CDR3 is TGTGCCAGCGAAGCGAGCTCCTACGAGCAGTACTTC. V and J are TRBV2 and TRBJ2-7; no clear D. Trimming took off 8 bases at V and 0 bases at J, with 8 bases between the two ends. The length of the CDR3 is 12 residues. Germline V lookup: CDR1 SNHLY, CDR2 FYNNEI.

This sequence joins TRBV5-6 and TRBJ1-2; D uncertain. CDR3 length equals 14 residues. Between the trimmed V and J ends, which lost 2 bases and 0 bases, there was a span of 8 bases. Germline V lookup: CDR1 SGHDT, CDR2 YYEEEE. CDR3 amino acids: CASSFGRANYGYTF. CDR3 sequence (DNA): TGTGCCAGCAGCTTTGGGAGAGCTAACTATGGCTACACCTTC.

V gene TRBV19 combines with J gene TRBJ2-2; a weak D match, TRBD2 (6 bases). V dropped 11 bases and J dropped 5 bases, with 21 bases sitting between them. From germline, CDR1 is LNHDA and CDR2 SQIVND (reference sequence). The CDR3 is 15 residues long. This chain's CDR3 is CAGGTGQGITGELFF. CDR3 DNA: TGTGCCGGCGGGACGGGGCAGGGAATTACCGGGGAGCTGTTTTTT.

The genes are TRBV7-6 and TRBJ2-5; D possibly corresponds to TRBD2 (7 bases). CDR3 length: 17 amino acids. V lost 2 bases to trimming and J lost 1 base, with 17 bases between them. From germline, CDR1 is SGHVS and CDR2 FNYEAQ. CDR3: CASSLTGWGGRQETQYF. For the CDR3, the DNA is TGTGCCAGCAGCTTAACCGGTTGGGGGGGCCGCCAAGAGACCCAGTACTTC.

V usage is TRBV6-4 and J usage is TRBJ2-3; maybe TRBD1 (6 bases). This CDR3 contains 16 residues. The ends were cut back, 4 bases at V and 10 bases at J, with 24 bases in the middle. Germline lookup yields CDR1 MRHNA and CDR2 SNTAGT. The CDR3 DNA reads TGTGCCAGCAGTGTTTCAATGGGACCCGTGCCAGGGGCGCAGTATTTT. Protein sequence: CASSVSMGPVPGAQYF.